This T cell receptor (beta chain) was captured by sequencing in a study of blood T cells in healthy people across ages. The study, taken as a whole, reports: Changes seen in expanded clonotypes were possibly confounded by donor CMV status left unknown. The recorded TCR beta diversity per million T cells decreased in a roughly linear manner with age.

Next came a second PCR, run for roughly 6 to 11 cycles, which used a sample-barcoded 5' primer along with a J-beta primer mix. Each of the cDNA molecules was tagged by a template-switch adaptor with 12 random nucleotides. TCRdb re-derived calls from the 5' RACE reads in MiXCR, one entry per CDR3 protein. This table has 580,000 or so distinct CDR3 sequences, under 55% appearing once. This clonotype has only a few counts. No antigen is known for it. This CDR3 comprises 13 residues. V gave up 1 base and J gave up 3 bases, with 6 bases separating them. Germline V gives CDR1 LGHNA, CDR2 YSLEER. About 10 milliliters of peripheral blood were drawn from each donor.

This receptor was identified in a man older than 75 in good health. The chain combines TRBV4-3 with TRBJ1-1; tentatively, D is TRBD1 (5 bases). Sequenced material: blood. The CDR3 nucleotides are TGCGCCAGCAGCCAAGTGGGGGACACTGAAGCTTTCTTT. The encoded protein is CASSQVGDTEAFF.